This T cell receptor beta chain is drawn from a study of blood T cell repertoires in COVID-19. About the study: The samples span acute and convalescent COVID-19 from the United States, Italy and Spain. Sample material is recorded as cDNA or gDNA derived from T cells, B-cell-depleted T cells, or PBMCs.

Per the authors' pipeline: Amplified reference gene primers provided the basis for estimating nucleated cell counts. Here immunoSEQ multiplex PCR was the method, and the copy in TCRdb shows in-frame clones only, minus some. V, J and clone size were drawn from that table, and D and trimming were deduced from the DNA. Here the sample spans some 80,000 clones, around 83% being singletons. The receptor was isolated from a woman between 45 and 65 years old with acute or convalescent COVID-19. The sample taken for sequencing was peripheral blood.

CDR3 protein: CASSQERSGGNQVAEAFF. In nucleotides, the CDR3 is TGTGCCAGCAGCCAAGAACGATCCGGGGGAAATCAGGTCGCTGAAGCTTTCTTT. The chain combines TRBV3-1 (or the pseudogene TRBV3-2) with TRBJ1-1, with D maybe TRBD1 (5 bases). The CDR3 has 18 residues. V lost 0 bases and J lost 6, with 23 bases in between. Germline lookup yields CDR1 LGHDT and CDR2 YNNKEL (reference sequence).